This T cell receptor beta chain was identified during a study of shared clonotypes between healthy human individuals. Deep-level running was used for the assay. When replicate PCRs were run on sorted subsets, they used around 0.2 ug DNA, some 30,000 T cell genomes. Clones were read by immunoSEQ multiplex PCR, and TCRdb kept only the in-frame ones, dropping some. The data show 2 million to 2.5 million clones, less than 95% seen once. Deletions cut 5 bases from V and 0 bases from J, with 17 bases between. The CDR3 loop spans 17 amino acids. Germline V gene sequence: CDR1 ENHRY, CDR2 SYGVKD. The chain employs TRBV10-3 and TRBJ1-5; D not certain. The sequencing sample was made of naive CD4+ T cells from PBMCs. Specified subset: CD45RA+ positively selected. The source of this sequence is a man between 18 and 35 years old in good health. Some clones in this sample may be carry-over from other donors' samples. The CDR3 DNA reads TGTGCCATCAGTTCAGCCTTGGTCGCAAATAGCAATCAGCCCCAGCATTTT. It is translated as CAISSALVANSNQPQHF.